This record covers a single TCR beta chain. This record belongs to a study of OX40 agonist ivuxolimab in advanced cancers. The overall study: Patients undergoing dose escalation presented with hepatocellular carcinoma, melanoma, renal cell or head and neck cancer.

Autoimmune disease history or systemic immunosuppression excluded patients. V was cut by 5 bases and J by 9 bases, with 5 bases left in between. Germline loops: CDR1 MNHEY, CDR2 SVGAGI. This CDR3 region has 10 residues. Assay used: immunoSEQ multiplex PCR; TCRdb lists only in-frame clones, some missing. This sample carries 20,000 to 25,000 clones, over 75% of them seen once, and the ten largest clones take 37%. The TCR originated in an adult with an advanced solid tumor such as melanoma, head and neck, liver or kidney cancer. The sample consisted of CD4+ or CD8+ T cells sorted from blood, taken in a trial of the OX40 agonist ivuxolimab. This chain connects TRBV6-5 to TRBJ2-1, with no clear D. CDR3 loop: CASSTIEQFF. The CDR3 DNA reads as TGTGCCAGCAGTACGATTGAGCAGTTCTTC.